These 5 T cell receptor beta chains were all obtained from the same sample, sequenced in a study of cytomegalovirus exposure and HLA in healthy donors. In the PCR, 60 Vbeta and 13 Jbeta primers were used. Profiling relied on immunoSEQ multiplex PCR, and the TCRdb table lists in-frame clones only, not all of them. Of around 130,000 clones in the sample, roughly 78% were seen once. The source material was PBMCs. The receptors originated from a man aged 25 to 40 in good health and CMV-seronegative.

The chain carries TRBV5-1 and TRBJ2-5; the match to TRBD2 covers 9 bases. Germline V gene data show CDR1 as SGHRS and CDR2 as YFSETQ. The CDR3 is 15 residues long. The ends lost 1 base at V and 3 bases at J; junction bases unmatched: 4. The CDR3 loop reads CASSLTVAGEETQYF. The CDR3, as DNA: TGCGCCAGCAGCTTGACGGTAGCGGGGGAAGAGACCCAGTACTTC.

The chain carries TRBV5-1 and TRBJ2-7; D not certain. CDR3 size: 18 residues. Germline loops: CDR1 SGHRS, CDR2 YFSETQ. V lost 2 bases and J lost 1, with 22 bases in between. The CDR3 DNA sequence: TGCGCCAGCAGCTTTGGCGCCTTCATGACACACCGTTCCTACGAGCAGTACTTC. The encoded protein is CASSFGAFMTHRSYEQYF. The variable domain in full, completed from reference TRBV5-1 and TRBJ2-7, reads KAGVTQTPRYLIKTRGQQVTLSCSPISGHRSVSWYQQTPGQGLQFLFEYFSETQRNKGNFPGRFSGRQFSNSRSEMNVSTLELGDSALYLCASSFGAFMTHRSYEQYFGPGTRLTVT.

This CDR3 reads CAWSGHTRVGNYGYTF. The CDR3 DNA reads as TGTGCCTGGAGTGGTCATACCAGGGTAGGGAACTATGGCTACACCTTC. The chain joins TRBV30 to TRBJ1-2; possibly TRBD1 for D (5 bases). The CDR3 is made up of 16 amino acids. Germline lookup yields CDR1 GTSNPN and CDR2 SVGIG (reference sequence). The V and J ends lost 1 base and 2 bases respectively, with 17 bases between them.

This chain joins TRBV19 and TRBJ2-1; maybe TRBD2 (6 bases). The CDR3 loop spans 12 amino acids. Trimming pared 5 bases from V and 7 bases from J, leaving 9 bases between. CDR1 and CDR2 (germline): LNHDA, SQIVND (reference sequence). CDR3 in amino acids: CASSVAGNEQFF. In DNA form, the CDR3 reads TGTGCCAGTAGTGTGGCGGGGAATGAGCAGTTCTTC.

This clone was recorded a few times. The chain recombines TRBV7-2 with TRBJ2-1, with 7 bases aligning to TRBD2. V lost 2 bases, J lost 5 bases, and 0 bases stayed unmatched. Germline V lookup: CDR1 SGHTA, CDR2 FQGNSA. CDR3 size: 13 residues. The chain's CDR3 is CASSLTSDNEQFF. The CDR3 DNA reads TGTGCCAGCAGCTTAACTAGCGACAATGAGCAGTTCTTC.